Below, 16 T cell receptor beta chains from the same sample are listed, as sequenced in a study of regulatory T cells in long-lasting Graves disease. According to the study, TCR beta libraries were built with iRepertoire HTBI primers and CDR3-region Arm-PCR. From the multiplex PCR reads, TCRdb called clonotypes with MiXCR, one entry per CDR3 protein. The sample carries approximately 270,000 distinct CDR3 sequences, about 20% recorded once. Regarding time point: newly diagnosed GD, antithyroid drugs for less than 3 months. Generation of the TCR library employed RNA extracted from PBMCs. In addition, the sample was reused for a study of T cells in Graves' hyperthyroidism and ophthalmopathy.

The source material was peripheral blood mononuclear cells (PBMCs), sampled at new diagnosis, from a patient treated with antithyroid drugs. These receptor sequences come from a woman in her thirties with Graves disease.

This clonotype was detected ten times or more. This chain uses TRBV6-1 with TRBJ2-7, with 9 bases that match TRBD1. Germline assignment: CDR1 MNHNS and CDR2 SASEGT. With V trimmed by 6 bases and J by 5 bases, 8 bases remained unmatched. CDR3 size: 14 residues. CDR3 coding DNA: TGTGCCAGCAGCGAGGGACAGGGTGGAAACGAGCAGTACTTC. Residues: CASSEGQGGNEQYF.

This sequence joins TRBV6-1 and TRBJ1-1; TRBD1 matches 7 bases. The germline CDR1 and CDR2 sequences are MNHNS and SASEGT. The CDR3 sequence is 16 residues long. V was clipped by 4 bases and J by 0 bases; unmatched bases: 8. This CDR3 is CASSALRDSMNTEAFF. DNA for the CDR3: TGTGCCAGCAGTGCCCTTAGGGACAGCATGAACACTGAAGCTTTCTTT.

This clonotype was seen many times. The V call is TRBV6-1, the J call TRBJ2-3; 7 bases align to TRBD2. The junction had 8 bases not matched to a gene; V was cut back by 5 bases and J by 3 bases. The germline gives CDR1 MNHNS, CDR2 SASEGT. The CDR3 has 15 residues. This CDR3 is CASSTLGGGTDTQYF. DNA for the CDR3: TGTGCCAGCAGTACCCTGGGCGGGGGAACAGATACGCAGTATTTT.

Regarding this clonotype: A far larger clone is only one base removed, so a read error is likely. This rearrangement joins TRBV29-1 to TRBJ2-3; TRBD2 matches at 10 bases. The J call may be in error: the DNA end matches TRBJ2-1 better. The CDR3 contains 13 residues. The germline gives CDR1 SQVTM, CDR2 ANQGSEA. The CDR3 here is CSVGGTSDNVQFF. As DNA, the CDR3 is TGCAGCGTTGGGGGGACTAGCGACAATGTGCAGTTCTTC.

This clonotype was recorded many times. The gene calls are TRBV18 and TRBJ1-3; D gene uncertain. The CDR3 has 15 amino acids. CDR1 and CDR2 from the germline V gene are KGHSH and LQKENI. The germline V and J ends were trimmed by 6 bases and 4 bases, with 16 bases remaining between them. CDR3 loop: CASSYREDGGNTIYF. CDR3 bases: TGTGCCAGCTCGTACCGGGAAGACGGAGGAAACACCATATATTTT.

This clonotype was seen ten or more times. V and J are TRBV7-2 and TRBJ2-5; 8 positions agree with TRBD2. The CDR3 length is 14 residues. V lost 8 bases to trimming and J lost 4 bases; unmatched junction nucleotides: 9. Germline lookup yields CDR1 SGHTA and CDR2 FQGNSA. CDR3 amino acids: CASAPGGRRETQYF. CDR3 DNA sequence: TGTGCCAGCGCGCCGGGGGGGAGGAGAGAGACCCAGTACTTC.

The chain carries TRBV25-1 and TRBJ1-2; 7 nucleotides align to TRBD1. The CDR3 is made up of 15 amino acids. Germline V gene sequence: CDR1 MGHDK, CDR2 SYGVNS. V was clipped by 3 bases and J by 5 bases; unmatched bases: 9. CDR3 residues: CASSETGRMEYGYTF. In DNA form, the CDR3 reads TGTGCCAGCAGTGAGACAGGGAGGATGGAGTATGGCTACACCTTC.

This clonotype was seen many times. The rearrangement links TRBV7-2 to TRBJ1-6; 7 nucleotides align to TRBD1. The V segment lost 7 bases and the J segment 2 bases; nucleotides outside the gene matches: 5. The CDR3 runs to 15 residues. CDR1 and CDR2 from the germline V gene are SGHTA and FQGNSA. CDR3 sequence: CASKQQGTYNSPLHF. DNA of the CDR3: TGTGCCAGCAAACAACAGGGGACCTATAATTCACCCCTCCACTTT.

As to this clonotype: At one end the junction does not follow the germline gene, possibly because of a read error. The chain has TRBV27 and TRBJ2-6; D could derive from TRBD1 or TRBD2 (6 bases each). Germline V CDR1 and CDR2: MNHEY, SMNVEV (reference sequence). The CDR3 is 15 amino acids. Here the CDR3 DNA reads TGTGCCAGCACCTCGGGGGCGCCTGGGGCCGACGTCCTGACTTTC. It codes for CASTSGAPGADVLTF.

The CDR3 region has the DNA TGTGCCAGTAACCTAAGGGACATCCGTAATTCACCCCTCCACTTT. Its protein is CASNLRDIRNSPLHF. V usage is TRBV19 and J usage is TRBJ1-6; D possibly corresponds to TRBD1 (6 bases). From germline, CDR1 is LNHDA and CDR2 SQIVND (reference sequence). The CDR3 runs to 15 residues. Trimming removed 7 bases from V and 6 bases from J, with 16 bases in between.

This clonotype has only one observation. A read error likely explains this, since a far larger clone differs by one base. The J gene is TRBJ2-7, the V gene TRBV11-2; 7 bases fit TRBD1. The CDR3 loop spans 16 amino acids. Per the germline V gene, CDR1 is SGHAT and CDR2 is FQNNGV. V lost 5 bases and J lost 2; bases outside the gene matches: 12. CDR3 in amino acids: CASSPNSRGTTYEQYF. The CDR3 nucleotides read TGTGCCAGCAGCCCAAATAGCAGGGGGACCACCTACGAGCAGTACTTC. The full variable domain, completed using reference TRBV11-2 and TRBJ2-7, is EAGVAQSPRYKIIEKRQSVAFWCNPISGHATLYWYQQILGQGPKLLIQFQNNGVVDDSQLPKDRFSAERLKGVDSTLKIQPAKLEDSAVYLCASSPNSRGTTYEQYFGPGTRLTVT.

This clonotype was counted ten times or more. This rearrangement joins TRBV5-1 to TRBJ1-1; D may be TRBD1 (6 bases). Trimming stripped 5 bases from V and 3 bases from J, with 20 bases between. CDR1 and CDR2 from the germline V gene are SGHRS and YFSETQ. The CDR3 runs 16 residues. The CDR3 DNA follows: TGCGCCAGCAGGGATTCGGCAGGGGCGGCGGACACTGAAGCTTTCTTT. Residues: CASRDSAGAADTEAFF.

This clonotype was observed many times. The V and J genes are TRBV7-8 and TRBJ1-5; 8 bases agree with TRBD1. The germline CDR1 and CDR2 sequences are SGHVS and FQNEAQ. This CDR3 comprises 14 residues. Germline trimming cut 5 bases from V and 7 bases from J; bases unmatched to any gene: 7. The CDR3 DNA follows: TGTGCCAGCAGCCTAGACAGGGGTGAGCAGCCCCAGCATTTT. It codes for CASSLDRGEQPQHF. Variable domain in full (rest from reference TRBV7-8 and TRBJ1-5): GAGVSQSPRYKVAKRGQDVALRCDPISGHVSLFWYQQALGQGPEFLTYFQNEAQLDKSGLPSDRFFAERPEGSVSTLKIQRTQQEDSAVYLCASSLDRGEQPQHFGDGTRLSIL.

Many counts were recorded for this clonotype. CDR3 in DNA: TGTGCCAGCAGCTTAGGGGGGACCTCCCCCGTGGTTGGCTACACCTTC. It is translated as CASSLGGTSPVVGYTF. The chain has TRBV7-9 and TRBJ1-2; weak D call: TRBD1 (5 bases). The CDR3 runs 16 residues. Germline-derived CDR1 and CDR2 are SEHNR and FQNEAQ (reference sequence). The V end lost 1 base, the J end lost 7 bases, and 19 bases lay between the germline ends.

With respect to this clonotype: This may arise from a read error, as a much more abundant clone is one base away. The genes are TRBV12-3 or TRBV12-4 and TRBJ2-3; unclear D gene. The CDR3 loop spans 14 amino acids. Here the CDR3 reads CAGSFRAVTDTQYF. CDR3 bases: TGTGCCGGCAGTTTTAGGGCAGTTACAGATACGCAGTATTTT.

Only a few counts were recorded for this clonotype. This chain joins TRBV10-1 and TRBJ2-2; 10 bases line up with TRBD2. Germline CDR1 and CDR2: WNHNN and SYGVQD (reference sequence). Trimming cost V 7 bases and J 2 bases; bases outside gene matches: 4. There are 15 residues in the CDR3. DNA of the CDR3: TGCGCCAGCACCGGGACTAGCGCTAACACCGGGGAGCTGTTTTTT. It yields the protein CASTGTSANTGELFF.